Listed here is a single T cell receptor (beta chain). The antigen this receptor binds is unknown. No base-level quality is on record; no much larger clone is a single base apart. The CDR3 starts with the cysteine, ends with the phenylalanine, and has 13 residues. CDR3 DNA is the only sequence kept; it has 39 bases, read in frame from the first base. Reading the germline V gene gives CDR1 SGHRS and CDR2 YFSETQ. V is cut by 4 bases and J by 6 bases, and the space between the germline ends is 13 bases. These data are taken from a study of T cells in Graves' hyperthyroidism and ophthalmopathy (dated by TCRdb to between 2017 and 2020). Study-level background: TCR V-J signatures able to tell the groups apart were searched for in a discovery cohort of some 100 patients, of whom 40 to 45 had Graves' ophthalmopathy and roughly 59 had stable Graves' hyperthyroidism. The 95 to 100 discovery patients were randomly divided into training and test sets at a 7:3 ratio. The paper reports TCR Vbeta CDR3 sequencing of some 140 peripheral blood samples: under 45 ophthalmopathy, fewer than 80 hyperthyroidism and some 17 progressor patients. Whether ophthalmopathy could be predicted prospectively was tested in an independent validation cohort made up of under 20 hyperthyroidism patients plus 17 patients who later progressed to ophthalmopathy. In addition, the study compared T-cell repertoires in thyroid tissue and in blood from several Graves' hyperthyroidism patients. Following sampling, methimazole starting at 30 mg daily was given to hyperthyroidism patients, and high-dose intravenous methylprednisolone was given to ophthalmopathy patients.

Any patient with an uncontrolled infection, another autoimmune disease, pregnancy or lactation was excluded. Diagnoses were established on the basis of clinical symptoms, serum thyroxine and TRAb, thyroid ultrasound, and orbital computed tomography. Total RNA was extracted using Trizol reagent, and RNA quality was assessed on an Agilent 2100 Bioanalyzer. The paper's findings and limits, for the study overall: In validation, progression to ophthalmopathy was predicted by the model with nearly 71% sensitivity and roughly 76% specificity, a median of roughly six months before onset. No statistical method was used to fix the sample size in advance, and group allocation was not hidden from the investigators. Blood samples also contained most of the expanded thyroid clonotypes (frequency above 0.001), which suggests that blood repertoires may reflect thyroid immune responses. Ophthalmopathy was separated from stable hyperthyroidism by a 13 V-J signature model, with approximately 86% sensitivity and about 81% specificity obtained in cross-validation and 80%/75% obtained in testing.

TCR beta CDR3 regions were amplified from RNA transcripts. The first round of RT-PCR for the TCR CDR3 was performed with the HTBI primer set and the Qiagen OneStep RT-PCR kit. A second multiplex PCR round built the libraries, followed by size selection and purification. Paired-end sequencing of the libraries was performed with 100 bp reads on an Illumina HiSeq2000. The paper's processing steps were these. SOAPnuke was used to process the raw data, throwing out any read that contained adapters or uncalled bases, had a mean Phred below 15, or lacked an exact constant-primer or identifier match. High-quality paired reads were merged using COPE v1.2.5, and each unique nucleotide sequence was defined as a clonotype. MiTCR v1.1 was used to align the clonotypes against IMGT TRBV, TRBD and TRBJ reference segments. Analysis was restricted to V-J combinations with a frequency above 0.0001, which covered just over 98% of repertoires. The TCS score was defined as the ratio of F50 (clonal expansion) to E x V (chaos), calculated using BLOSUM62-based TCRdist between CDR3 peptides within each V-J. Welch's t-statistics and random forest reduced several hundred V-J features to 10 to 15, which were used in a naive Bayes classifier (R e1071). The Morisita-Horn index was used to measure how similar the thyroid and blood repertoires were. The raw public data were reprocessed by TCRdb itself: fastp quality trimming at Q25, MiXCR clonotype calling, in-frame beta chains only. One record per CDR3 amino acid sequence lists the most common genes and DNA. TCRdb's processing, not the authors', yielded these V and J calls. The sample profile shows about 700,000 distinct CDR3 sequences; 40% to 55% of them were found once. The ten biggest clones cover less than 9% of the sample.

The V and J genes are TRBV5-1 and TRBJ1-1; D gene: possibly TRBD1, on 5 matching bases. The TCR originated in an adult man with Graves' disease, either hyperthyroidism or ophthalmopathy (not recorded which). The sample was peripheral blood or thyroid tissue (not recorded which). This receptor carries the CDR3 CASSTDVGAEAFF. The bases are TGCGCCAGCAGCACCGACGTGGGGGCTGAAGCTTTCTTT.